This T cell receptor beta chain was recorded in a study of shared clonotypes between healthy human individuals. On the study more broadly: CD4 naive and memory got three plates each, CD8 naive two, CD8 memory one.

CD45RO-negative CD8 cells positively selected for CCR7 made up the naive population, which excluded terminally differentiated effector memory CD45RA+ cells. A note on this clone: Its specificity is not known.

The study, taken as a whole, reports: Lower generation probabilities were found for non-shared clonotypes than for those shared by all four donors. Estimated clonotype richness was generally higher in naive than memory subsets.

This CDR3 spans 13 amino acids. Trimming at V came to 7 bases and at J to 10 bases, leaving 11 bases not matched to a gene. Germline V gives CDR1 SQVTM, CDR2 ANQGSEA. Authors' data handling: As immunoSEQ supplied junction-only sequences (without quality scores), filtering differed. Clones were sequenced by immunoSEQ multiplex PCR, and TCRdb holds only the in-frame ones, with some missing. V, J and clone size derive from that table, while D and trimming were established from the DNA sequence. Of some 800,000 clones in the sample, nearly 95% were seen once. The specimen was naive CD8+ T cells sorted from blood. This TCR was recovered from a man between 25 and 39 years old in good health. This chain joins TRBV29-1 and TRBJ1-4; 8 bases agree with TRBD1. This chain's CDR3 is CSAMTGEGGKLFF. CDR3 DNA sequence: TGCAGCGCGATGACAGGGGAGGGGGGAAAACTGTTTTTT.